The rows below give T cell receptor beta chains drawn from one sample of a study of blood T cell repertoires in COVID-19. Measured with immunoSEQ multiplex PCR; TCRdb has only the in-frame clones, and not every one. Among over 150,000 clones listed, about 91% were seen once. Material for sequencing was peripheral blood. Source of these receptors: a woman in her sixties who had recovered from COVID-19. Each CDR3 is given with its conserved first and last residue. Each record gives: CDR3 DNA, CDR3 protein, D gene, clone size, V gene, J gene, CDR3 length. D genes are given only for firm matches. Only some rows state a clone size, as once, few, many or a class for expanded clones.

cdr3_nt: TGTGCCAGCAGTCGCGCAGGGGGCGCTGGCACTGAAGCTTTCTTT
cdr3_aa: CASSRAGGAGTEAFF
d_call: TRBD1
clone_size: -
v_call: TRBV6-2/TRBV6-3
j_call: TRBJ1-1
cdr3_length: 15

cdr3_nt: TGTGCCAGCAGCTTCGGAGGCAATGAGCAGTTCTTC
cdr3_aa: CASSFGGNEQFF
d_call: -
clone_size: -
v_call: TRBV6-2/TRBV6-3
j_call: TRBJ2-1
cdr3_length: 12

cdr3_nt: TGTGCCAGCAGTGACTCCATCGGAAGGGGCGCGAAAGCTTTCTTT
cdr3_aa: CASSDSIGRGAKAFF
d_call: -
clone_size: -
v_call: TRBV6-4
j_call: TRBJ1-1
cdr3_length: 15

cdr3_nt: TGCAGCGTTGGGGCAGGGCATCAAGATACGCAGTATTTT
cdr3_aa: CSVGAGHQDTQYF
d_call: -
clone_size: -
v_call: TRBV29-1
j_call: TRBJ2-3
cdr3_length: 13

cdr3_nt: TGTGCCAGCACCAATAACCCGGGGAGGGAGACCCAGTACTTC
cdr3_aa: CASTNNPGRETQYF
d_call: -
clone_size: -
v_call: TRBV11-2
j_call: TRBJ2-5
cdr3_length: 14

cdr3_nt: TGTGCCAGTAGTAGGGGGGCCTACAATGAGCAGTTCTTC
cdr3_aa: CASSRGAYNEQFF
d_call: -
clone_size: -
v_call: TRBV19
j_call: TRBJ2-1
cdr3_length: 13

cdr3_nt: TGTGCCAGCAGCTTCCCGACAGGACACTATGGCTACACCTTC
cdr3_aa: CASSFPTGHYGYTF
d_call: -
clone_size: -
v_call: TRBV5-8
j_call: TRBJ1-2
cdr3_length: 14

cdr3_nt: TGTGCCAGCAGCCCCCTCGGAACAGGGGTGAACACTGAAGCTTTCTTT
cdr3_aa: CASSPLGTGVNTEAFF
d_call: TRBD1
clone_size: -
v_call: TRBV9
j_call: TRBJ1-1
cdr3_length: 16

cdr3_nt: TGTGCCAGCAGTGAAGGAACGCAGGGTAGGAATCAGCCCCAGCATTTT
cdr3_aa: CASSEGTQGRNQPQHF
d_call: -
clone_size: -
v_call: TRBV6-1
j_call: TRBJ1-5
cdr3_length: 16

cdr3_nt: TGTGCCACCAGTGAAGGACAGGGGGGCTCGAATCAGCCCCAGCATTTT
cdr3_aa: CATSEGQGGSNQPQHF
d_call: TRBD1
clone_size: -
v_call: TRBV24-1
j_call: TRBJ1-5
cdr3_length: 16

cdr3_nt: TGTGCCAGCAGCCAAGATGGGTTAGGGGACACCATATATTTT
cdr3_aa: CASSQDGLGDTIYF
d_call: -
clone_size: few
v_call: TRBV4-2
j_call: TRBJ1-3
cdr3_length: 14

cdr3_nt: TGCGCCAGCAGACCATCCGACAGCCGAGAGACCCAGTACTTC
cdr3_aa: CASRPSDSRETQYF
d_call: -
clone_size: -
v_call: TRBV5-1
j_call: TRBJ2-5
cdr3_length: 14

cdr3_nt: TGCGCCAGCGAGCCGGACAGCGGGGAGTTACAGGTGTACGAGCAGTACTTC
cdr3_aa: CASEPDSGELQVYEQYF
d_call: -
clone_size: few
v_call: TRBV10-1
j_call: TRBJ2-7
cdr3_length: 17

cdr3_nt: TGTGCCAGCACAACGAGCGTAGGGACATATAATTCACCCCTCCACTTT
cdr3_aa: CASTTSVGTYNSPLHF
d_call: -
clone_size: once
v_call: TRBV6-6
j_call: TRBJ1-6
cdr3_length: 16

cdr3_nt: TGCGCCAGCAGCCAAGAGCTCCGGGTCCCGCCCCAGCATTTT
cdr3_aa: CASSQELRVPPQHF
d_call: -
clone_size: -
v_call: TRBV4-3
j_call: TRBJ1-5
cdr3_length: 14

cdr3_nt: TGTGCCAGCAGTTACGGGACCGGGACAGCAAACTATGGCTACACCTTC
cdr3_aa: CASSYGTGTANYGYTF
d_call: TRBD1
clone_size: -
v_call: TRBV6-2/TRBV6-3
j_call: TRBJ1-2
cdr3_length: 16

cdr3_nt: TGCGCCAGTAGATCCGGGACAGGAGACATTCAGTACTTC
cdr3_aa: CASRSGTGDIQYF
d_call: TRBD1
clone_size: -
v_call: TRBV5-1
j_call: TRBJ2-4
cdr3_length: 13